This T cell receptor (beta chain) was obtained from a study of T cells in Graves' hyperthyroidism and ophthalmopathy. The CDR3 extends over 14 amino acids. The germline gives CDR1 SNHLY, CDR2 FYNNEI. V lost 6 bases, J lost 4 bases, and 8 bases stayed unmatched. The TCR beta CDR3 regions underwent amplification using RNA transcripts as the source. A set of HTBI primers served as the primers for a first-round RT-PCR of the TCR CDR3. TCRdb passed the multiplex PCR reads through MiXCR, listing each CDR3 protein once. There are under 350,000 distinct CDR3 sequences in the sample; roughly an eighth occur only once, and approximately 7.9% lies in the top ten.

Sequencing used blood. V and J are TRBV2 and TRBJ2-7, with 8 nucleotides matching TRBD2. This receptor was taken from a middle-aged woman with Graves' hyperthyroidism. The CDR3: CASRGQAGVYEQYF. The CDR3 DNA follows: TGTGCCAGCAGGGGCCAAGCGGGAGTGTACGAGCAGTACTTC.